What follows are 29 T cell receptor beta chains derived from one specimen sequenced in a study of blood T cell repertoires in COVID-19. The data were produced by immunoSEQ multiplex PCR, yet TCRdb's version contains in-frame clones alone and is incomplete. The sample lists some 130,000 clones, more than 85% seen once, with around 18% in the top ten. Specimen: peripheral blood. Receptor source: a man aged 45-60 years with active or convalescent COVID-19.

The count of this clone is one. The CDR3 DNA follows: TGTGCCAGTAGTCAGGCCAGGGGAATCAATGAGCAGTTCTTC. It yields the protein CASSQARGINEQFF. The chain carries TRBV19 and TRBJ2-1; D might be TRBD1 (6 bases). The CDR3 has 14 amino acids. Trimming left V 5 bases short and J 6 bases short, with 14 bases between. Germline CDR1 reads LNHDA; CDR2 reads SQIVND (reference sequence).

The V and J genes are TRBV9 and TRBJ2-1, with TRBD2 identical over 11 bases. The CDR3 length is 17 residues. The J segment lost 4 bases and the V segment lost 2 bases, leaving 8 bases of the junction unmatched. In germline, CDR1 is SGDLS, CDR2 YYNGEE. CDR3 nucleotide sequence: TGTGCCAGCAGCGTGAACTCCGGGACTAGCGGATACAATGAGCAGTTCTTC. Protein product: CASSVNSGTSGYNEQFF.

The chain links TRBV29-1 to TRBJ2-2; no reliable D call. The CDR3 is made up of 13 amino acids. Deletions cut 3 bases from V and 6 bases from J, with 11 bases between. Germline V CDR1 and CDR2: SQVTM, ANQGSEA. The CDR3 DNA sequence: TGCAGCGTTGAGCAGGTGGCCGCCGGGGAGCTGTTTTTT. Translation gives CSVEQVAAGELFF.

This CDR3 is CASSRDGEGTNTEAFF. In nucleotides, the CDR3 is TGCGCCAGCAGTCGGGATGGGGAGGGCACGAACACTGAAGCTTTCTTT. V usage is TRBV5-1 and J usage is TRBJ1-1, with D hard to call. The CDR3 is 16 amino acids. Germline V gives CDR1 SGHRS, CDR2 YFSETQ. Trimming left V 5 bases short and J 1 base short, with 18 bases between. Variable domain in full (rest from reference TRBV5-1 and TRBJ1-1): KAGVTQTPRYLIKTRGQQVTLSCSPISGHRSVSWYQQTPGQGLQFLFEYFSETQRNKGNFPGRFSGRQFSNSRSEMNVSTLELGDSALYLCASSRDGEGTNTEAFFGQGTRLTVV.

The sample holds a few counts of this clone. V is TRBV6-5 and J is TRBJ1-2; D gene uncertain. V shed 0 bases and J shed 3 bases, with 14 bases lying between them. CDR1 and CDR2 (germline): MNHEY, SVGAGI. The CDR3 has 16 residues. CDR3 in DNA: TGTGCCAGCAGTTACTCGATCGTCCGGTCCTACTATGGCTACACCTTC. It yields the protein CASSYSIVRSYYGYTF.

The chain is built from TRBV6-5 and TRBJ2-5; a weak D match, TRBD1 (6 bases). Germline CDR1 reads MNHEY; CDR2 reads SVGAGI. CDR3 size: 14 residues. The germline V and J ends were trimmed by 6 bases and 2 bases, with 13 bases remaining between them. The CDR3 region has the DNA TGTGCCAGCAGACCCGACAGGACTCAAGAGACCCAGTACTTC. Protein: CASRPDRTQETQYF.

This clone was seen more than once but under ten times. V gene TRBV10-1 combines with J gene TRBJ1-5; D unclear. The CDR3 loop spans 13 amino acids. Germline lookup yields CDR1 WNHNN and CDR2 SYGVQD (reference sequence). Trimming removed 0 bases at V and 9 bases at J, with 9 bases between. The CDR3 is CASSESMSGPQHF. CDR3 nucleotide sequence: TGCGCCAGCAGTGAGTCGATGTCGGGGCCCCAGCATTTT.

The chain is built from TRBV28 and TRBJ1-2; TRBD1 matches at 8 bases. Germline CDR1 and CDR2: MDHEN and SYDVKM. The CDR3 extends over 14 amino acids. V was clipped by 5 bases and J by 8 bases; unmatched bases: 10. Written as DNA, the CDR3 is TGTGCCAGCAGTCCTAGGGGACAGGCAGGAGGCTACACCTTC. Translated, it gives CASSPRGQAGGYTF.

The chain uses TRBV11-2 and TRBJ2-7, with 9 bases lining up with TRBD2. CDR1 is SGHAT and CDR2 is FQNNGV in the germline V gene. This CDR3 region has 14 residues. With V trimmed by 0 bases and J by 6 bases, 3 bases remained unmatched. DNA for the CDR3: TGTGCCAGCAGCTTAGATCGGACTAGCGTCGAGCAGTACTTC. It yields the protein CASSLDRTSVEQYF.

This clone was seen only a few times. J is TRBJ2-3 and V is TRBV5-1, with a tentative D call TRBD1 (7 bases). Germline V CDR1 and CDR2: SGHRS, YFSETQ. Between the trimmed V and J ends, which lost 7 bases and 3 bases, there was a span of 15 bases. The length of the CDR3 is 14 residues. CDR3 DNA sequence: TGCGCCAGCTTGGCAGGGGGAGGAACAGATACGCAGTATTTT. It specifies CASLAGGGTDTQYF.

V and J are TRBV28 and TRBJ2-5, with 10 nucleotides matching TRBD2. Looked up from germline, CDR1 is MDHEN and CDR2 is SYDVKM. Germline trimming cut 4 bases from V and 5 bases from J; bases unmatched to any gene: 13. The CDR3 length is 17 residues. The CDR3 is CASSSFLLAGPLETQYF. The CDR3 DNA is TGTGCCAGCAGTTCCTTTTTACTAGCGGGACCACTGGAGACCCAGTACTTC.

Written as DNA, the CDR3 is TGTGCCAGCAGCCCGACAGGGGCGGCTGGGGCCAACGTCCTGACTTTC. This gives the protein CASSPTGAAGANVLTF. This sequence joins TRBV3-1 (or the pseudogene TRBV3-2) and TRBJ2-6; 8 bases line up with TRBD1. Germline CDR1 is LGHDT and CDR2 is YNNKEL (reference sequence). The CDR3 is made up of 16 amino acids. Unmatched junction bases numbered 4, after V lost 4 bases and J lost 2 bases.

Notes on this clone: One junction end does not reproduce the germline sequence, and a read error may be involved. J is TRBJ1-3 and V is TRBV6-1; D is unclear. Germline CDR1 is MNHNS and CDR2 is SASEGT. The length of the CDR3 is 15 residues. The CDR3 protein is CASSEVHSSGNTIYF. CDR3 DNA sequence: TGTGCCAGCAGCGAAGTACACAGCTCTGGAAACACCATATATTTT.

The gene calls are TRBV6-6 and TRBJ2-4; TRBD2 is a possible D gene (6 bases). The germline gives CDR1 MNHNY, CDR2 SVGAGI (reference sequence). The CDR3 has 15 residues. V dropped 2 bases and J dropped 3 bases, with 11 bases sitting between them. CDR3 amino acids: CASSYPTGGKNIQYF. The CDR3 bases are TGTGCCAGCAGTTACCCCACCGGGGGCAAAAACATTCAGTACTTC.

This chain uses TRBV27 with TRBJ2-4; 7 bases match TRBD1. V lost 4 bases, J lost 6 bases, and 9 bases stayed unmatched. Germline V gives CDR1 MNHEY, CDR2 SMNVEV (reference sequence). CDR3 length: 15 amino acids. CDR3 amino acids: CASSSAPTGRNIQYF. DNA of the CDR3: TGTGCCAGCAGTTCTGCCCCGACAGGGAGAAACATTCAGTACTTC.

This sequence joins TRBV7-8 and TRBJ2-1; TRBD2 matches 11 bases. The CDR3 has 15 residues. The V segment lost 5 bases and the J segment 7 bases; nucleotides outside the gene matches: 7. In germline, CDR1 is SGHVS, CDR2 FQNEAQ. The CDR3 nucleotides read TGTGCCAGCAGCGAAACTAGCGGGAGCCCGAATGAGCAGTTCTTC. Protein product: CASSETSGSPNEQFF.

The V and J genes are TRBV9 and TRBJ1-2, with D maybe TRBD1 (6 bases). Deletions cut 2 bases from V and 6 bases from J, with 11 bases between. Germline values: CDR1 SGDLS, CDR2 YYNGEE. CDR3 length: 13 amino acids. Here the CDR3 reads CASSVGQRNGYTF. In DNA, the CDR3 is TGTGCCAGCAGCGTTGGACAGCGGAATGGCTACACCTTC.

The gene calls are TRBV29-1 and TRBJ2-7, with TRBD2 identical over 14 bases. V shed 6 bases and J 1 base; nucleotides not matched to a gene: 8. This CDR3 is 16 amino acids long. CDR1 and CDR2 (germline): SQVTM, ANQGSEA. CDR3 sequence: CSVGTSGSRSSYEQYF. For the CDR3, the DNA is TGCAGCGTCGGGACTAGCGGGAGTCGGAGTTCCTACGAGCAGTACTTC.

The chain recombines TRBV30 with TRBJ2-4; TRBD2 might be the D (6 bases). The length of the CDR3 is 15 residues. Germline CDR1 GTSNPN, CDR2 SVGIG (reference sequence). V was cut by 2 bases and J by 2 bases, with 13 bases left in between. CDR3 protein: CAWSPPGSTKNIQYF. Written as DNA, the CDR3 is TGTGCCTGGAGTCCCCCCGGGAGCACCAAAAACATTCAGTACTTC.

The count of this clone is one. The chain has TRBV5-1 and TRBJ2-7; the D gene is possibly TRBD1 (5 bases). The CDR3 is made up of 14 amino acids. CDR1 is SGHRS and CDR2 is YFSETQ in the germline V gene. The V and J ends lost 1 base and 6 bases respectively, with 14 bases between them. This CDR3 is CASSLQQGRGEQYF. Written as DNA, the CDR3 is TGCGCCAGCAGCTTGCAGCAGGGAAGAGGCGAGCAGTACTTC.

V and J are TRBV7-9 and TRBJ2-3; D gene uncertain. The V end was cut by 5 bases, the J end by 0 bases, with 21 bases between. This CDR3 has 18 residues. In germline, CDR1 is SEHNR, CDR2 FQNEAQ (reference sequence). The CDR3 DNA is TGTGCCAGCAGCCGAATGATGACTGGAAGACCTAGCACAGATACGCAGTATTTT. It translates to CASSRMMTGRPSTDTQYF.

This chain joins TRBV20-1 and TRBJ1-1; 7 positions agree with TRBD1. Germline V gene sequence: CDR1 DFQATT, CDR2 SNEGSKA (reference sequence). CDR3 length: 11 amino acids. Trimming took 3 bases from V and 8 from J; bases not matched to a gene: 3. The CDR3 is CSARETGEAFF. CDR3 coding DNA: TGCAGTGCTAGGGAGACAGGGGAAGCTTTCTTT.

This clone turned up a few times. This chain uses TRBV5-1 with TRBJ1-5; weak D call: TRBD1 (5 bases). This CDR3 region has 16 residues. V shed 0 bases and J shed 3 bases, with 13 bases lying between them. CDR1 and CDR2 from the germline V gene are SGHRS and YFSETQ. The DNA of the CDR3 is TGCGCCAGCAGCTTGGCCGGGGGTACCTCCAATCAGCCCCAGCATTTT. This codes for CASSLAGGTSNQPQHF.

Here the CDR3 reads CASSLVEFGLAEYNEQFF. CDR3 nucleotide sequence: TGTGCCAGCAGCTTGGTCGAGTTCGGACTAGCGGAATACAATGAGCAGTTCTTC. This chain links TRBV5-6 with TRBJ2-1, with 10 nucleotides matching TRBD2. The CDR3 length is 18 residues. Germline V lookup: CDR1 SGHDT, CDR2 YYEEEE. Trimming cost V 0 bases and J 4 bases; bases outside gene matches: 10.

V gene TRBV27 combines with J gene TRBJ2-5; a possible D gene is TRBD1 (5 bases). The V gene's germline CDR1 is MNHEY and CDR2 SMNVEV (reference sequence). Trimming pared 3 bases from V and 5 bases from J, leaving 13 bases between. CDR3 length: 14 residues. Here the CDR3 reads CASSFHQGGETQYF. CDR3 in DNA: TGTGCCAGCAGTTTTCACCAGGGCGGCGAGACCCAGTACTTC.

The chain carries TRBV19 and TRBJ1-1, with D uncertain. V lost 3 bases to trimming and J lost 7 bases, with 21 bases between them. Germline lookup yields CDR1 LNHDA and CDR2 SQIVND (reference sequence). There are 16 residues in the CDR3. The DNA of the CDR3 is TGTGCCAGTAGTATTGGCGGGGTCCAGGACGGGAGTGAAGCTTTCTTT. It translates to CASSIGGVQDGSEAFF.

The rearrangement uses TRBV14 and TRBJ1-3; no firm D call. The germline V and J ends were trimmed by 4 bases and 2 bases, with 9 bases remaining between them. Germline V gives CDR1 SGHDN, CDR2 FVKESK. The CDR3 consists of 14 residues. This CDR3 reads CASSLRGAGNTIYF. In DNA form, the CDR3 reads TGTGCCAGCAGCCTTCGTGGAGCTGGAAACACCATATATTTT.

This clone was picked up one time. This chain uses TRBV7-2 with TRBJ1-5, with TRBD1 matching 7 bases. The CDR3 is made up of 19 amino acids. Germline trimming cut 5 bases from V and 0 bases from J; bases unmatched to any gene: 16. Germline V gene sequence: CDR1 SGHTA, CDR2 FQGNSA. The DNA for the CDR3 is TGTGCCAGCAGCCTCACCGCAGGGGGAGAAGGTTATAGCAATCAGCCCCAGCATTTT. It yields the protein CASSLTAGGEGYSNQPQHF.

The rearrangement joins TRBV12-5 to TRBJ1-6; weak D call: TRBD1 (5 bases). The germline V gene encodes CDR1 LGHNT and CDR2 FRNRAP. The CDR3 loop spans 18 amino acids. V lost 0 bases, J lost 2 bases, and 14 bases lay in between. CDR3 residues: CASGLVLAGLTYNSPLHF. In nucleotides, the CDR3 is TGTGCTAGTGGTTTGGTATTGGCAGGGTTGACCTATAATTCACCCCTCCACTTT. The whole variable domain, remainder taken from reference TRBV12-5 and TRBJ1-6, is DARVTQTPRHKVTEMGQEVTMRCQPILGHNTVFWYRQTMMQGLELLAYFRNRAPLDDSGMPKDRFSAEMPDATLATLKIQPSEPRDSAVYFCASGLVLAGLTYNSPLHFGNGTRLTVT.